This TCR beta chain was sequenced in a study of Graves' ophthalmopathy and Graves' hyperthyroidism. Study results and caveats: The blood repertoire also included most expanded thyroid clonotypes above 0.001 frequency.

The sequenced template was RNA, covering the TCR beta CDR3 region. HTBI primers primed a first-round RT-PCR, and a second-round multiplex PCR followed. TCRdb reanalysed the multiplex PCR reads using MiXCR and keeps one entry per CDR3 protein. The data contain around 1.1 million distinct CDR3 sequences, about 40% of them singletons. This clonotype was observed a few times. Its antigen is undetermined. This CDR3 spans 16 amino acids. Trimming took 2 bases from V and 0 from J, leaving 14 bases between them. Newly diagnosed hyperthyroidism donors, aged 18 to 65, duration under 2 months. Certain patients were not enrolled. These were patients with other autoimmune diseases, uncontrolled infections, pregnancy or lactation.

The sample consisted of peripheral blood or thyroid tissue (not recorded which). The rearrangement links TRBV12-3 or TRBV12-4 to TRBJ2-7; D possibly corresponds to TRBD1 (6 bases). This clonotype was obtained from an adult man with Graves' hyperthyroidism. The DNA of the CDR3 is TGTGCCAGCAGTTTAATATTGAGAGGGGGCTCCTACGAGCAGTACTTC. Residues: CASSLILRGGSYEQYF.